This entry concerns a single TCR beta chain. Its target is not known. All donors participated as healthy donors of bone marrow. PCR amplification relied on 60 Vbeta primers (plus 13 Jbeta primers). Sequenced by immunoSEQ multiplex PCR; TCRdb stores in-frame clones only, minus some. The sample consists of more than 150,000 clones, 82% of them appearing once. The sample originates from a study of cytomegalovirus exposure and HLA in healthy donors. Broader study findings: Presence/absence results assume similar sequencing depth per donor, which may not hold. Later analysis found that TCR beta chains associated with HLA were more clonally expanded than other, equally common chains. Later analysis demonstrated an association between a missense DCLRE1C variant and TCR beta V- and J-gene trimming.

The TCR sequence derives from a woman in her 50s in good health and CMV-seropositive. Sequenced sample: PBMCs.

The CDR3 nucleotides are TGTGCCAGCAGTCCCCTCAGACAGGTTTTGGACGAGCAGTACTTC. Translation gives CASSPLRQVLDEQYF. The V and J genes are TRBV27 and TRBJ2-7, with D maybe TRBD1 (6 bases). The V gene lost 5 bases and the J gene lost 5 bases, with 19 bases spanning the gap. The CDR3 is made up of 15 amino acids. From germline, CDR1 is MNHEY and CDR2 SMNVEV (reference sequence).